Below are 21 T cell receptor beta chains sequenced from a single sample in a study of identical twins. TCRdb recomputed calls from the 5' RACE reads with MiXCR, one row per CDR3 protein. The sample lists about 240,000 distinct CDR3 sequences; roughly 13% were seen once. These data were also reused for a study on yellow fever vaccine responses in identical twins.

The material sequenced was memory (CD45RO+) T cells sorted from blood. These receptors were collected from a woman between 18 and 29 years old in good health.

The table lists this clonotype with a few counts. V usage is TRBV7-9 and J usage is TRBJ1-6, with TRBD1 matching over 11 bases. J gave up 10 bases and V 2 bases, and 10 bases lay outside the gene matches. The CDR3 runs 17 residues. In germline, CDR1 is SEHNR, CDR2 FQNEAQ (reference sequence). CDR3 loop: CASSLIGQGAHESPLHF. CDR3 in DNA: TGTGCCAGCAGCTTAATAGGACAGGGGGCTCATGAGTCACCCCTCCACTTT.

The V and J genes are TRBV27 and TRBJ2-1; TRBD2 matches at 14 bases. This CDR3 is built from 16 residues. Trimming took 6 bases from V and 10 from J; bases not matched to a gene: 11. The germline V gene has CDR1 MNHEY and CDR2 SMNVEV (reference sequence). The CDR3 protein is CASRGTSGSGGGEQFF. CDR3 DNA sequence: TGTGCCAGCAGAGGGACTAGCGGGAGTGGGGGGGGGGAGCAGTTCTTC.

V is TRBV3-1 and J is TRBJ2-3, with no clear D. Per the germline V gene, CDR1 is LGHDT and CDR2 is YNNKEL (reference sequence). The CDR3 has 13 residues. The V and J ends lost 1 base and 4 bases respectively, with 6 bases between them. In nucleotides, the CDR3 is TGTGCCAGCAGCCAAGGTCGCGCAGATACGCAGTATTTT. Translating gives CASSQGRADTQYF.

This clonotype was seen at least ten times. This chain joins TRBV28 and TRBJ2-7; a weak D match, TRBD1 (6 bases). Germline V gene data show CDR1 as MDHEN and CDR2 as SYDVKM. Trimming left V 3 bases short and J 4 bases short, with 16 bases between. This CDR3 region has 15 residues. Here the CDR3 DNA reads TGTGCCAGCAGTTTGGCGCAGGGGACCGGATACGAGCAGTACTTC. It translates to CASSLAQGTGYEQYF.

The chain combines TRBV7-8 with TRBJ2-1, with D unresolved. V lost 0 bases and J lost 4, with 4 bases in between. The length of the CDR3 is 13 residues. Germline lookup yields CDR1 SGHVS and CDR2 FQNEAQ. The CDR3 nucleotides read TGTGCCAGCAGCTTAGCGGCTTACAATGAGCAGTTCTTC. Translation: CASSLAAYNEQFF. Using reference TRBV7-8 and TRBJ2-1 for the parts outside the CDR3, the full variable domain is GAGVSQSPRYKVAKRGQDVALRCDPISGHVSLFWYQQALGQGPEFLTYFQNEAQLDKSGLPSDRFFAERPEGSVSTLKIQRTQQEDSAVYLCASSLAAYNEQFFGPGTRLTVL.

This clonotype turned up a few times. This rearrangement joins TRBV2 to TRBJ2-1, with TRBD2 as a possible D gene (7 bases). The V gene's germline CDR1 is SNHLY and CDR2 FYNNEI. V shed 5 bases and J shed 12 bases, with 17 bases lying between them. There are 13 residues in the CDR3. CDR3 residues: CASSPRGGETQFF. As DNA, the CDR3 is TGTGCCAGCAGTCCTAGGGGGGGGGAAACGCAGTTCTTC.

The CDR3 bases are TGCGCCAGCAGCTTGGGTGCAGAAATAAGCTCCTACAATGAGCAGTTCTTC. Protein product: CASSLGAEISSYNEQFF. The chain uses TRBV5-1 and TRBJ2-1; D not certain. With 0 bases removed from V and 0 bases from J, the gap between germline ends came to 13 bases. The CDR3 sequence is 17 residues long. Germline V gene data show CDR1 as SGHRS and CDR2 as YFSETQ.

This clonotype has ten or more counts. In DNA, the CDR3 is TGTGCCAGCAGTGATCCGAACAGGGGGCACACCGGGGAGCTGTTTTTT. This gives the protein CASSDPNRGHTGELFF. The rearrangement links TRBV25-1 to TRBJ2-2, with TRBD1 identical over 9 bases. The V gene's germline CDR1 is MGHDK and CDR2 SYGVNS. The CDR3 runs to 16 residues. Germline trimming cut 3 bases from V and 3 bases from J; bases unmatched to any gene: 5.

This clonotype has a count of ten or more. The CDR3: CASASGRNTGQYF. The CDR3 DNA follows: TGCGCCAGCGCATCGGGGCGTAATACGGGGCAGTACTTC. The rearrangement uses TRBV5-1 and TRBJ2-7; D tentatively reads TRBD1 or TRBD2 (5 bases each). Deletions cut 7 bases from V and 9 bases from J, with 20 bases between. Germline V lookup: CDR1 SGHRS, CDR2 YFSETQ. The CDR3 runs 13 residues.

The chain combines TRBV30 with TRBJ2-2; maybe TRBD1 (6 bases). Germline V gives CDR1 GTSNPN, CDR2 SVGIG (reference sequence). This CDR3 is 13 amino acids long. The V end lost 5 bases, the J end lost 2 bases, and 9 bases lay between the germline ends. The CDR3 protein is CAWGQTNTGELFF. CDR3 coding DNA: TGTGCCTGGGGACAGACCAACACCGGGGAGCTGTTTTTT.

The genes are TRBV29-1 and TRBJ2-1; D is possibly TRBD2 (6 bases). Germline-derived CDR1 and CDR2 are SQVTM and ANQGSEA. The ends were cut back, 8 bases at V and 5 bases at J, with 19 bases in the middle. The CDR3 is made up of 14 amino acids. The CDR3 DNA reads as TGCAGCACTAGTAGCTTGACTAGACACAATGAGCAGTTCTTC. Amino acids: CSTSSLTRHNEQFF.

The genes are TRBV25-1 and TRBJ2-5; D uncertain. Germline V CDR1 and CDR2: MGHDK, SYGVNS. The CDR3 consists of 13 residues. The V end lost 7 bases, the J end lost 7 bases, and 16 bases lay between the germline ends. The CDR3 sequence is CASKKGAKGTQYF. The CDR3 coding sequence is TGTGCCAGCAAAAAAGGAGCCAAGGGGACCCAGTACTTC. Using reference TRBV25-1 and TRBJ2-5 for the parts outside the CDR3, the full variable domain is EADIYQTPRYLVIGTGKKITLECSQTMGHDKMYWYQQDPGMELHLIHYSYGVNSTEKGDLSSESTVSRIRTEHFPLTLESARPSHTSQYLCASKKGAKGTQYFGPGTRLLVL.

This clonotype has a handful of counts. DNA of the CDR3: TGCAGTGCTAGTGAGACCTGGGTGGGCCCCCAGCATTTT. Translation gives CSASETWVGPQHF. V is TRBV20-1 and J is TRBJ1-5; D unclear. The CDR3 runs 13 residues. Germline values: CDR1 DFQATT, CDR2 SNEGSKA (reference sequence). V was trimmed by 3 bases and J by 10 bases, leaving 16 bases between them.

This chain connects TRBV20-1 to TRBJ2-7; D is ambiguous. Germline-derived CDR1 and CDR2 are DFQATT and SNEGSKA (reference sequence). The V and J ends lost 4 bases and 0 bases respectively, with 13 bases between them. The CDR3 has 14 residues. As DNA, the CDR3 is TGCAGTGCTAATCTAGGCGGAAGCTCCTACGAGCAGTACTTC. Its translation is CSANLGGSSYEQYF.

The rearrangement uses TRBV7-2 and TRBJ2-3, with 12 bases lining up with TRBD2. Germline trimming cut 5 bases from V and 0 bases from J; bases unmatched to any gene: 6. Germline CDR1 is SGHTA and CDR2 is FQGNSA. This CDR3 comprises 17 residues. The CDR3 loop is CASSPKTSGGSTDTQYF. For the CDR3, the DNA is TGTGCCAGCAGCCCGAAGACTAGCGGGGGAAGCACAGATACGCAGTATTTT.

CDR3 loop: CASSRGDKNTEAFF. The CDR3 DNA reads as TGTGCCAGCAGCCGGGGGGACAAGAACACTGAAGCTTTCTTT. This chain connects TRBV3-1 to TRBJ1-1; perhaps TRBD1 as D (6 bases). The V end was cut by 4 bases, the J end by 1 base, with 10 bases between. CDR3 size: 14 residues. Per germline, CDR1 LGHDT and CDR2 YNNKEL (reference sequence). Using reference TRBV3-1 and TRBJ1-1 for the parts outside the CDR3, the full variable domain is DTAVSQTPKYLVTQMGNDKSIKCEQNLGHDTMYWYKQDSKKFLKIMFSYNNKELIINETVPNRFSPKSPDKAHLNLHINSLELGDSAVYFCASSRGDKNTEAFFGQGTRLTVV.

This clonotype was seen only a few times. The genes are TRBV4-2 and TRBJ2-3; 9 bases line up with TRBD1. Trimming removed 1 base from V and 6 bases from J; junction bases left unmatched: 8. Per the germline V gene, CDR1 is LGHNA and CDR2 is YNFKEQ. This CDR3 comprises 16 residues. The CDR3 reads CASSQGQGEPWDTQYF. The DNA for the CDR3 is TGTGCCAGCAGCCAAGGACAGGGGGAACCCTGGGATACGCAGTATTTT.

At least ten counts were recorded for this clonotype. The CDR3 spells CASSSWTAGELFF. The DNA for the CDR3 is TGTGCCAGCAGCTCCTGGACAGCCGGGGAGCTGTTTTTT. The chain carries TRBV5-5 and TRBJ2-2; perhaps TRBD1 as D (6 bases). There are 13 residues in the CDR3. Per the germline V gene, CDR1 is SGHKS and CDR2 is YYEKEE (reference sequence). V lost 3 bases to trimming and J lost 6 bases, with 9 bases between them.

This clonotype was detected only a few times. The rearrangement uses TRBV30 and TRBJ2-6, with D perhaps TRBD2 (5 bases). Germline assignment: CDR1 GTSNPN and CDR2 SVGIG (reference sequence). CDR3 length: 15 residues. V was clipped by 5 bases and J by 1 base, with 12 bases between them. The CDR3 here is CAWHRPGSGANVLTF. As DNA, the CDR3 is TGTGCCTGGCATAGACCGGGATCTGGGGCCAACGTCCTGACTTTC.

This clonotype was counted a few times. The CDR3 DNA follows: TGTGCCAGCAGTTTAGGTGTGAGGGCCAAAAACATTCAGTACTTC. It yields the protein CASSLGVRAKNIQYF. The chain carries TRBV28 and TRBJ2-4, with unresolved D. Per germline, CDR1 MDHEN and CDR2 SYDVKM. Trimming stripped 2 bases from V and 1 base from J, with 9 bases between. The CDR3 runs to 15 residues.

V gene TRBV6-1 combines with J gene TRBJ2-7; D is perhaps TRBD1 or TRBD2 (5 bases each). The CDR3 is made up of 15 amino acids. V was clipped by 1 base and J by 3 bases, with 13 bases between them. Germline V gene data show CDR1 as MNHNS and CDR2 as SASEGT. The CDR3 loop is CASSEEGESHYEQYF. The CDR3 DNA follows: TGTGCCAGCAGTGAAGAAGGGGAGTCCCACTACGAGCAGTACTTC.